This TCR beta chain appears in the sequencing data of a study of identical twins. The germline V gene encodes CDR1 ENHRY and CDR2 SYGVKD. J lost 4 bases, V lost 11 bases, and 5 bases had no gene match. CDR3 length: 12 residues. Each CDR3 protein is one row after TCRdb ran MiXCR on the 5' RACE reads. The sample has about 520,000 distinct CDR3 sequences, under 25% seen once. Each donor (without exception) was a healthy Caucasian. These sequences were also reported in another study, on T cells expressing NK-cell markers.

The chain joins TRBV10-3 to TRBJ1-3; 7 bases map to TRBD1. Input material: CD4+ T cells sorted from blood. The source of this sequence is a woman younger than 35 in good health. CDR3 sequence: CALRDSGNTIYF. CDR3 coding DNA: TGTGCCTTGCGGGACAGCGGAAACACCATATATTTT.